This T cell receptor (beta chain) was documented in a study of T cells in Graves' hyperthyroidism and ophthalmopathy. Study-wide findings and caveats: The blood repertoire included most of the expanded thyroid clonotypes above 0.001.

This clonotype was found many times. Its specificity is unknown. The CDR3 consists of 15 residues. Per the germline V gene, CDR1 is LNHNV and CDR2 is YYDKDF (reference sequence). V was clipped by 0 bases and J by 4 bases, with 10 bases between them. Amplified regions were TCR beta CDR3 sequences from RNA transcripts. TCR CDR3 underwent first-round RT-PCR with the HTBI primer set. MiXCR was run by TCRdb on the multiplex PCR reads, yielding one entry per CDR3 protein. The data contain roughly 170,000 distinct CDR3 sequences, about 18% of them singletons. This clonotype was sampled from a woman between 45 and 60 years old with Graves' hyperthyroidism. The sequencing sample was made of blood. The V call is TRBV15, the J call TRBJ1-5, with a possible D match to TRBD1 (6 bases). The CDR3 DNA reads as TGTGCCACCAGCAGAGATCAGGGGATAAATCAGCCCCAGCATTTT. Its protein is CATSRDQGINQPQHF.